This passage covers 29 T cell receptor beta chains from one sample sequenced in a study of T cells in localized non-small cell lung cancer. Sequencing was performed with immunoSEQ multiplex PCR; in TCRdb, only in-frame clones are kept and a portion is missing. The table includes about 2,500 clones, 35% to 45% detected once. The sequenced sample was lymph node tissue, obtained before any cancer treatment. The receptors were sampled from a male donor aged 60 or over with stage II squamous cell lung carcinoma.

The genes are TRBV10-2 and TRBJ2-2; D is undetermined. In germline, CDR1 is WSHSY, CDR2 SAAADI. This CDR3 contains 14 residues. V gave up 7 bases and J gave up 3 bases, with 12 bases separating them. DNA of the CDR3: TGCGCCAGCAACGGTGGCAGTGACACCGGGGAGCTGTTTTTT. Translation gives CASNGGSDTGELFF.

The chain couples TRBV6-7 to TRBJ1-1; D is unclear. TRBV6-7 is an open reading frame, and its role is uncertain. The CDR3 has 11 residues. V was pared by 6 bases and J by 7 bases, with 9 bases between. CDR3 sequence (DNA): TGTGCCAGCAGCGGAGTTTTTGAAGCTTTCTTT. This encodes CASSGVFEAFF.

The chain is built from TRBV30 and TRBJ1-1; 7 bases map to TRBD1. The junction had 7 bases not matched to a gene; V was cut back by 6 bases and J by 3 bases. The CDR3 covers 13 residues. Germline V gives CDR1 GTSNPN, CDR2 SVGIG (reference sequence). The CDR3 here is CACNRQGYTEAFF. CDR3 bases: TGTGCCTGTAACCGACAGGGATACACTGAAGCTTTCTTT. Full variable domain (missing parts from reference TRBV30 and TRBJ1-1): SQTIHQWPATLVQPVGSPLSLECTVEGTSNPNLYWYRQAAGRGLQLLFYSVGIGQISSEVPQNLSASRPQDRQFILSSKKLLLSDSGFYLCACNRQGYTEAFFGQGTRLTVV.

The V and J genes are TRBV19 and TRBJ1-6; no clear D. The CDR3 spans 13 residues. CDR1 and CDR2 (germline): LNHDA, SQIVND (reference sequence). V dropped 7 bases and J dropped 10 bases, with 14 bases sitting between them. The CDR3 region has the DNA TGTGCCAGTAACATCCCGGGAGTCTCACCCCTCCACTTT. This codes for CASNIPGVSPLHF.

The chain recombines TRBV11-3 with TRBJ1-1; the match to TRBD1 covers 8 bases. This CDR3 region has 14 residues. V was clipped by 5 bases and J by 4 bases; unmatched bases: 6. Looked up from germline, CDR1 is SGHNT and CDR2 is YENEEA. CDR3 region: CASSIAGGRTEAFF. CDR3 nucleotides: TGTGCCAGCAGCATTGCAGGGGGCCGCACTGAAGCTTTCTTT.

This clone showed up just a few times. The chain has TRBV9 and TRBJ1-1; D unclear. The CDR3 is made up of 13 amino acids. Trimming took off 0 bases at V and 0 bases at J, with 3 bases between the two ends. Germline V gives CDR1 SGDLS, CDR2 YYNGEE. The CDR3 DNA is TGTGCCAGCAGCGTAGGCATGAACACTGAAGCTTTCTTT. Residues: CASSVGMNTEAFF.

The chain carries TRBV19 and TRBJ1-5; 9 nucleotides agree with TRBD1. Trimming removed 7 bases from V and 1 base from J; junction bases left unmatched: 11. From germline, CDR1 is LNHDA and CDR2 SQIVND (reference sequence). The CDR3 consists of 17 residues. The DNA of the CDR3 is TGTGCCAGTATGAGGCCGGACAGGGGAGGAAGCAATCAGCCCCAGCATTTT. Translation: CASMRPDRGGSNQPQHF. Looking up the rest from reference TRBV19 and TRBJ1-5 gives the full variable domain: DGGITQSPKYLFRKEGQNVTLSCEQNLNHDAMYWYRQDPGQGLRLIYYSQIVNDFQKGDIAEGYSVSREKKESFPLTVTSAQKNPTAFYLCASMRPDRGGSNQPQHFGDGTRLSIL.

This clone was counted only a few times. The chain joins TRBV4-1 to TRBJ1-5; D not certain. V lost 0 bases, J lost 8 bases, and 11 bases lay in between. Germline CDR1 reads MGHRA; CDR2 reads YSYEKL. This CDR3 is built from 14 residues. In DNA form, the CDR3 reads TGCGCCAGCAGCCAAGAGCGGGGATCCGAGCCCCAGCATTTT. Residues: CASSQERGSEPQHF.

V is TRBV18 and J is TRBJ1-6; D gene ambiguous. CDR3 length equals 15 residues. V shed 1 base and J shed 1 base, with 5 bases lying between them. The germline gives CDR1 KGHSH, CDR2 LQKENI. The CDR3: CASSPLGSYNSPLHF. The DNA for the CDR3 is TGTGCCAGCTCACCACTCGGGTCCTATAATTCACCCCTCCACTTT.

This chain joins TRBV30 and TRBJ2-2, with 7 positions matching TRBD1. Germline assignment: CDR1 GTSNPN and CDR2 SVGIG (reference sequence). The V and J ends lost 2 bases and 4 bases, in that order; junction bases with no gene match: 4. This CDR3 comprises 14 residues. The CDR3 sequence: CAWSNRGSTGELFF. The CDR3, as DNA: TGTGCCTGGAGTAACAGGGGTAGCACCGGGGAGCTGTTTTTT.

This clone was recorded once. The chain carries TRBV19 and TRBJ1-2; D unresolved. The length of the CDR3 is 14 residues. The germline V gene has CDR1 LNHDA and CDR2 SQIVND (reference sequence). Trimming left V 7 bases short and J 7 bases short, with 19 bases between. DNA of the CDR3: TGTGCCAGTAATCCCTCGACTCTTCCGGCTGGCTACACCTTC. As protein: CASNPSTLPAGYTF.

V gene TRBV4-1 combines with J gene TRBJ1-1, with D tentatively TRBD1 (6 bases). Germline lookup yields CDR1 MGHRA and CDR2 YSYEKL. Trimming took 1 base from V and 2 from J, leaving 11 bases between them. CDR3 length: 15 amino acids. DNA for the CDR3: TGCGCCAGCAGCCAAGTGGGCAGGGGAAACACTGAAGCTTTCTTT. Amino acids: CASSQVGRGNTEAFF.

The CDR3 DNA is TGTGCCACTCTACCATGGGGACAGAGCTACGAGCAGTACTTC. Protein product: CATLPWGQSYEQYF. This chain uses TRBV6-8 with TRBJ2-7, with 7 bases lining up with TRBD1. CDR3 length: 14 amino acids. Looked up from germline, CDR1 is MNHGY and CDR2 is SAAAGT. V was pared by 10 bases and J by 3 bases, with 12 bases of the junction left unmatched.

This clone was recorded a few times. V gene TRBV28 combines with J gene TRBJ2-1, with 7 bases lining up with TRBD1. Trimming took 3 bases from V and 8 from J; bases not matched to a gene: 1. Germline CDR1 MDHEN, CDR2 SYDVKM. This CDR3 spans 12 amino acids. CDR3 DNA: TGTGCCAGCAGTTTCCAGGGGGATGAGCAGTTCTTC. Amino acids: CASSFQGDEQFF.

The chain uses TRBV25-1 and TRBJ1-1, with D hard to call. This CDR3 comprises 15 residues. Between the trimmed V and J ends, which lost 10 bases and 0 bases, there was a span of 18 bases. From germline, CDR1 is MGHDK and CDR2 SYGVNS. The CDR3: CATLPRSMMNTEAFF. The DNA for the CDR3 is TGTGCCACCCTTCCTCGCTCAATGATGAACACTGAAGCTTTCTTT.

The chain employs TRBV29-1 and TRBJ1-2, with D unclear. CDR3 length equals 12 residues. V lost 2 bases to trimming and J lost 2 bases, with 6 bases between them. Germline assignment: CDR1 SQVTM and CDR2 ANQGSEA. The CDR3 loop reads CSVETGNYGYTF. The CDR3, as DNA: TGCAGCGTTGAAACGGGAAACTATGGCTACACCTTC.

The chain links TRBV19 to TRBJ1-3, with D hard to call. Germline V gene data show CDR1 as LNHDA and CDR2 as SQIVND (reference sequence). There are 13 residues in the CDR3. V lost 6 bases to trimming and J lost 0 bases, with 6 bases between them. Written as DNA, the CDR3 is TGTGCCAGTAGCTACAACTCTGGAAACACCATATATTTT. Its translation is CASSYNSGNTIYF.

The chain couples TRBV23-1 to TRBJ1-4; the D gene is possibly TRBD1 (5 bases). TRBV23-1 is flagged as an ORF with uncertain function. The CDR3 sequence is 13 residues long. V gave up 5 bases and J gave up 5 bases, with 9 bases separating them. As DNA, the CDR3 is TGCGCCAGCAGTAACCCAGGGAATGAAAAACTGTTTTTT. It is translated as CASSNPGNEKLFF.

This rearrangement joins TRBV6-8 to TRBJ1-1; no clear D. Per germline, CDR1 MNHGY and CDR2 SAAAGT. Trimming stripped 7 bases from V and 0 bases from J, with 12 bases between. The CDR3 is 14 residues long. In DNA form, the CDR3 reads TGTGCCAGCATCTCCGGGCCGATGAACACTGAAGCTTTCTTT. It yields the protein CASISGPMNTEAFF.

This clone is large within its sample. The chain recombines TRBV11-3 with TRBJ1-5; the match to TRBD1 covers 7 bases. Germline-derived CDR1 and CDR2 are SGHNT and YENEEA. V dropped 2 bases and J dropped 5; count of bases not matched to a gene: 6. There are 15 residues in the CDR3. Here the CDR3 reads CASSLTAGGYQPQHF. In nucleotides, the CDR3 is TGTGCCAGCAGCTTAACGGCAGGGGGTTATCAGCCCCAGCATTTT.

This clone was picked up a small number of times. The rearrangement links TRBV4-1 to TRBJ1-2; 7 nucleotides align to TRBD1. CDR3 length: 14 residues. Germline CDR1 reads MGHRA; CDR2 reads YSYEKL. Unmatched junction bases numbered 7, after V lost 5 bases and J lost 4 bases. The CDR3 DNA reads TGCGCCAGCAGCACAGGGGAGGGTGGCTATGGCTACACCTTC. Its protein product is CASSTGEGGYGYTF.

J is TRBJ2-5 and V is TRBV18; the match to TRBD1 covers 7 bases. The CDR3 runs 17 residues. The germline CDR1 and CDR2 sequences are KGHSH and LQKENI. J lost 1 base, V lost 0 bases, and 8 bases had no gene match. The CDR3: CASSPPVGTVGQETQYF. The CDR3 coding sequence is TGTGCCAGCTCACCACCAGTCGGGACAGTCGGCCAAGAGACCCAGTACTTC.

The rearrangement links TRBV11-3 to TRBJ1-2; 8 bases are a match to TRBD1. Per germline, CDR1 SGHNT and CDR2 YENEEA. The CDR3 runs to 14 residues. The junction had 10 bases not matched to a gene; V was cut back by 5 bases and J by 8 bases. CDR3 DNA: TGTGCCAGCAGCGAGACTCTACAGGGGGGCGGCTACACCTTC. Residues: CASSETLQGGGYTF.

The chain recombines TRBV11-3 with TRBJ1-2, with D perhaps matching TRBD1 (6 bases). The CDR3 is 14 residues long. Looked up from germline, CDR1 is SGHNT and CDR2 is YENEEA. Trimming took off 4 bases at V and 6 bases at J, with 15 bases between the two ends. The CDR3 is CASSSGTKKDGYTF. The CDR3 DNA is TGTGCCAGCAGCTCCGGGACAAAAAAGGATGGCTACACCTTC.

CDR3 nucleotides: TGTGCCAGCAGGGCGGGGTGGACCGGGGAGCTGTTTTTT. It specifies CASRAGWTGELFF. The chain joins TRBV6-8 to TRBJ2-2; D perhaps matches TRBD2 (6 bases). The CDR3 is 13 amino acids. The V end was cut by 6 bases, the J end by 5 bases, with 10 bases between. CDR1 MNHGY and CDR2 SAAAGT come from the germline V gene.

In its sample, this clone was seen a few times. The rearrangement links TRBV6-8 to TRBJ2-7; D is perhaps TRBD1 (5 bases). CDR1 is MNHGY and CDR2 is SAAAGT in the germline V gene. The CDR3 is 13 residues long. The V gene lost 6 bases and the J gene lost 2 bases, with 11 bases spanning the gap. The CDR3 nucleotides read TGTGCCAGCAGGGAGACAGCCGCCTACGAGCAGTACTTC. This codes for CASRETAAYEQYF.

This clone turned up a few times. The rearrangement joins TRBV11-3 to TRBJ2-7; 8 bases align to TRBD1. V lost 5 bases to trimming and J lost 0 bases; unmatched junction nucleotides: 9. Germline V gene data show CDR1 as SGHNT and CDR2 as YENEEA. The CDR3 is made up of 16 amino acids. The CDR3 is CASSDPGQADSYEQYF. CDR3 nucleotide sequence: TGTGCCAGCAGCGACCCGGGACAGGCGGACTCCTACGAGCAGTACTTC.

The genes are TRBV30 and TRBJ1-4; tentatively, D is TRBD1 (5 bases). Germline CDR1 and CDR2: GTSNPN and SVGIG (reference sequence). This CDR3 spans 16 amino acids. V was shortened by 1 base and J by 8 bases, with 20 bases between the two germline ends. The DNA of the CDR3 is TGTGCCTGGAGTGGGGTTGGTCTCTCGCAGGGAGAAAAACTGTTTTTT. Protein product: CAWSGVGLSQGEKLFF.

A few counts support this clone. The chain recombines TRBV6-8 with TRBJ2-2, with TRBD2 matching over 8 bases. Germline values: CDR1 MNHGY, CDR2 SAAAGT. J lost 5 bases, V lost 7 bases, and 12 bases had no gene match. The CDR3 spans 16 residues. The CDR3 loop is CASTERGGPRTGELFF. The DNA for the CDR3 is TGTGCCAGCACCGAACGCGGGGGGCCGAGAACCGGGGAGCTGTTTTTT.